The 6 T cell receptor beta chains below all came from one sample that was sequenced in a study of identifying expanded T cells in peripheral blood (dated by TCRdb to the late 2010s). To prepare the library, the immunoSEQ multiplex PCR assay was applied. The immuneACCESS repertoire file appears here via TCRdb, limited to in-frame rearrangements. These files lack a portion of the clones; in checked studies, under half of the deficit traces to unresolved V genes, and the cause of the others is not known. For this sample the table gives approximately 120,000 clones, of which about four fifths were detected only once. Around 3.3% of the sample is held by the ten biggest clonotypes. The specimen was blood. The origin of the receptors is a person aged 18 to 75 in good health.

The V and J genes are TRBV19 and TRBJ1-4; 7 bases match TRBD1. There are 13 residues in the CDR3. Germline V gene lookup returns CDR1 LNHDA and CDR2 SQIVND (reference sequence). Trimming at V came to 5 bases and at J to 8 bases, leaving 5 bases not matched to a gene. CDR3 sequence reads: CASSADREEKLFF. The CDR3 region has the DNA TGTGCCAGTAGTGCAGACAGGGAAGAAAAACTGTTTTTT.

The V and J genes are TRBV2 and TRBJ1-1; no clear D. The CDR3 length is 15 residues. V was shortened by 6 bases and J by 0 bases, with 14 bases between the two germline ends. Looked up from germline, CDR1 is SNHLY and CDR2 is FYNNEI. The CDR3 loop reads CASRGSLGLNTEAFF. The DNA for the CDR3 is TGTGCCAGCAGAGGATCGCTCGGGCTGAACACTGAAGCTTTCTTT.

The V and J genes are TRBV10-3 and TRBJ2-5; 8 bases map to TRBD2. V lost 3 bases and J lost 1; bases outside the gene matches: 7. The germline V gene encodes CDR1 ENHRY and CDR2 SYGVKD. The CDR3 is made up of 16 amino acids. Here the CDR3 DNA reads TGTGCCATCAGTGACTACGGGAGGGCACCCCAAGAGACCCAGTACTTC. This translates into CAISDYGRAPQETQYF.

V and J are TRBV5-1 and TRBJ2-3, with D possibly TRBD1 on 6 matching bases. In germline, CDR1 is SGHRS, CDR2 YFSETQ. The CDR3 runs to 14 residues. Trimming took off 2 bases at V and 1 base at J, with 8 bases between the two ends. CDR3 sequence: CASSLQGGTDTQYF. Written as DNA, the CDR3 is TGCGCCAGCAGCTTACAGGGTGGCACAGATACGCAGTATTTT.

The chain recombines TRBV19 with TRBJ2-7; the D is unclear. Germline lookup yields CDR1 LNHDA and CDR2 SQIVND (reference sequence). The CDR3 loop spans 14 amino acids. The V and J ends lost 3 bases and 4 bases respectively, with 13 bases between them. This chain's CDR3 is CASSISLAGYEQYF. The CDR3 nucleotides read TGTGCCAGTAGTATCTCCCTGGCCGGATACGAGCAGTACTTC.

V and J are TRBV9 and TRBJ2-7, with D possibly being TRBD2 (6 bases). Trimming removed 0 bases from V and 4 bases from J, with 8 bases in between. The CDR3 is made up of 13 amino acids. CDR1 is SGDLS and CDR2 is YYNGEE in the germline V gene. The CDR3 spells CASSVAAGYEQYF. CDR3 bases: TGTGCCAGCAGCGTAGCGGCGGGATACGAGCAGTACTTC.